This entry describes one T cell receptor (beta chain). Participants were aged about 18 to 100 years from some 24 US areas. The data stem from a study of blood T cell repertoires in COVID-19. This CDR3 is 16 amino acids long. The germline V gene has CDR1 MDHEN and CDR2 SYDVKM. V trimming: 8 bases; J trimming: 3 bases; junction bases outside the gene matches: 11. This table comes from immunoSEQ multiplex PCR, and its TCRdb copy is limited to in-frame clones, with some not included. The sample holds roughly 320,000 clones, 65% to 90% seen once. This TCR was recovered from a man aged 30 to 39 who had recovered from COVID-19. Sample: PBMCs or T cells enriched from blood (not recorded which). The V call is TRBV28, the J call TRBJ2-1; TRBD2 matches at 9 bases. In nucleotides, the CDR3 is TGTGCCAGCCGGCTAGCGGGGCAACATTACTACAATGAGCAGTTCTTC. Its protein is CASRLAGQHYYNEQFF.